This T cell receptor beta chain was recorded in a study of beta chain features in type 1 diabetes. This clone occurred a few times. Since all of the isolated RNA was reverse transcribed, expressed TCRB transcripts were what got sequenced. Sequencing of naive, central memory and regulatory T cell samples gave an average of approximately 3.3 million reads. The data were produced by immunoSEQ multiplex PCR, yet TCRdb's version contains in-frame clones alone and is incomplete. The table lists around 350,000 clones, around an eighth of them singletons. With 5 bases clipped from V and 5 bases from J, the junction kept 9 bases outside the gene matches. The CDR3 is 16 residues long. CDR1 is SGHTA and CDR2 is FQGTGA in the germline V gene.

Sequenced: naive CD4+ T cells from blood. This sequence joins TRBV7-3 and TRBJ1-1; 12 bases fit TRBD1. This TCR derives from a man aged 18 to 30 in good health. The CDR3 DNA sequence: TGTGCCAGCAGCAAAAGGGGACAGGGGGCGAATACTGAAGCTTTCTTT. Protein: CASSKRGQGANTEAFF. The entire variable domain, with the rest obtained from reference TRBV7-3 and TRBJ1-1, is as follows: GAGVSQTPSNKVTEKGKYVELRCDPISGHTALYWYRQSLGQGPEFLIYFQGTGAADDSGLPNDRFFAVRPEGSVSTLKIQRTERGDSAVYLCASSKRGQGANTEAFFGQGTRLTVV.